Following are 6 T cell receptor beta chains from one sample sequenced in a study of T cells in Graves' hyperthyroidism and ophthalmopathy. TCR beta CDR3 sequences were amplified from RNA transcripts. Using the HTBI primer set, a first-round RT-PCR was run on the TCR CDR3. TCRdb redid the calling of the multiplex PCR reads with MiXCR, one entry per CDR3 protein. The table lists more than 500,000 distinct CDR3 sequences, 40% to 55% of them singletons, with 35% to 50% in the top ten. The specimen was peripheral blood or thyroid tissue (not recorded which). The receptors were sampled from an adult woman with Graves' disease, either hyperthyroidism or ophthalmopathy (not recorded which).

The chain couples TRBV24-1 to TRBJ2-2; the D gene is possibly TRBD1 (5 bases). V was clipped by 4 bases and J by 6 bases, with 23 bases between them. This CDR3 has 18 amino acids. Germline assignment: CDR1 KGHDR and CDR2 SFDVKD. The CDR3 DNA reads TGTGCCACCAGTGAGCATAAACCCCTGCAGGGTTTTGCCGGGGAGCTGTTTTTT. Protein: CATSEHKPLQGFAGELFF.

This clonotype was detected ten times or more. This chain uses TRBV7-2 with TRBJ1-5; 7 bases are shared with TRBD1. Germline V gives CDR1 SGHTA, CDR2 FQGNSA. The CDR3 spans 15 residues. V lost 5 bases and J lost 2; bases outside the gene matches: 6. CDR3 nucleotide sequence: TGTGCCAGCAGCGTAACAGGGGTTGGCAATCAGCCCCAGCATTTT. Its translation is CASSVTGVGNQPQHF.

The V call is TRBV2, the J call TRBJ2-7; D remains ambiguous. Trimming removed 3 bases at V and 9 bases at J, with 12 bases between. CDR1 SNHLY and CDR2 FYNNEI come from the germline V gene. The CDR3 sequence is 12 residues long. The CDR3 protein is CASSEAATLQYF. CDR3 bases: TGTGCCAGCAGTGAGGCGGCCACACTGCAGTACTTC.

The V gene is TRBV29-1, the J gene TRBJ2-1; 7 positions agree with TRBD1. V lost 4 bases, J lost 7 bases, and 4 bases stayed unmatched. This CDR3 spans 12 amino acids. Germline V lookup: CDR1 SQVTM, CDR2 ANQGSEA. CDR3 sequence reads: CSVVRGRNEQFF. CDR3 coding DNA: TGCAGCGTTGTTAGGGGGCGGAATGAGCAGTTCTTC.

The CDR3 is CASSLAGWSAETQYF. The CDR3 nucleotides are TGTGCCAGCAGCTTGGCAGGGTGGTCAGCGGAGACCCAGTACTTC. The chain has TRBV5-5 and TRBJ2-5; TRBD1 is a possible D gene (5 bases). Germline CDR1 reads SGHKS; CDR2 reads YYEKEE (reference sequence). V lost 0 bases to trimming and J lost 5 bases, with 14 bases between them. The CDR3 covers 15 residues.

Regarding this clonotype: One base away lies a much larger clone, so this may be a sequencing read error. V and J are TRBV4-2 and TRBJ2-5, with 8 bases aligning to TRBD1. The CDR3 is 13 amino acids. Germline trimming cut 3 bases from V and 3 bases from J; bases unmatched to any gene: 0. The germline V gene encodes CDR1 LGHNA and CDR2 YNFKEQ. The CDR3 loop is CASSQTGEETQYF. In DNA form, the CDR3 reads TGTGCCAGCAGCCAGACAGGGGAAGAGACCCAGTACTTC.